This passage covers 7 T cell receptor beta chains from one sample sequenced in a study of Graves' ophthalmopathy and Graves' hyperthyroidism. Amplification of the TCR beta CDR3 regions used RNA transcripts (as template). Amplification began with first-round RT-PCR using HTBI primers, then second-round multiplex PCR was performed. TCRdb itself ran the multiplex PCR reads through MiXCR, one entry per CDR3 protein. The table records about 620,000 distinct CDR3 sequences, about a fifth of them present only once. The specimen was peripheral blood. The source of these receptors is a woman aged 18 to 35 with stable Graves' hyperthyroidism. Some clones in this sample may be carry-over from other donors' samples.

As for this clonotype: The conserved closing phenylalanine or tryptophan is absent in this CDR3, likely reflecting a read error. This chain connects TRBV6-2 or TRBV6-3 to TRBJ1-2; perhaps TRBD1 as D (5 bases). From germline, CDR1 is MNHEY and CDR2 SVGEGT. This CDR3 region has 12 residues. The ends were cut back, 10 bases at V and 0 bases at J, with 9 bases in the middle. The CDR3 DNA follows: TGTGCCACCGGACACTCTAACTATGGCTACACCTTA. This codes for CATGHSNYGYTL.

This clonotype has at least ten counts. The junction does not match germline at one end; this may be a read error. The rearrangement joins TRBV15 to TRBJ2-4; D remains ambiguous. Germline V gene data show CDR1 as LNHNV and CDR2 as YYDKDF (reference sequence). This CDR3 has 17 amino acids. The DNA of the CDR3 is TGTGCCACCAGCAGAGCAACGGGCACATTGGCCAAAAACATTAAGTACTTC. It yields the protein CATSRATGTLAKNIKYF.

The table lists this clonotype with many counts. CDR3 in DNA: TGTGCCAGTAGTATACGTCCGGAAAACGAGCAGTACTTC. Translating it yields CASSIRPENEQYF. The chain recombines TRBV19 with TRBJ2-7; D remains unclear. Between the trimmed V and J ends, which lost 2 bases and 5 bases, there was a span of 10 bases. This CDR3 contains 13 residues. CDR1 and CDR2 (germline): LNHDA, SQIVND (reference sequence).

This clonotype has a count of ten or more. J is TRBJ1-1 and V is TRBV6-1, with D perhaps TRBD1 (5 bases). Germline V gene data show CDR1 as MNHNS and CDR2 as SASEGT. The CDR3 runs to 13 residues. Trimming removed 7 bases at V and 7 bases at J, with 16 bases between. In nucleotides, the CDR3 is TGTGCCAGCATCAAAGACGGGACGGTTGAAGCTTTCTTT. Translation gives CASIKDGTVEAFF.

About this clonotype itself: The CDR3 end shows no conserved phenylalanine or tryptophan, and so a read error is likely. V is TRBV20-1 and J is TRBJ2-5, with 7 bases identical to TRBD1. The CDR3 is 13 amino acids. The germline V gene encodes CDR1 DFQATT and CDR2 SNEGSKA (reference sequence). Losses at the gene ends were 4 bases for V and 9 bases for J; bases not matched to a gene: 11. The CDR3 DNA sequence: TGCAGTGCTACCGGACAGGTTCAGTGGTCCCAGTACTAC. It yields the protein CSATGQVQWSQYY.

Ten or more counts support this clonotype. The CDR3 loop reads CASSLGLAGGPGYEQYF. CDR3 coding DNA: TGTGCCAGCAGTTTAGGACTAGCGGGAGGGCCTGGCTACGAGCAGTACTTC. This chain joins TRBV27 and TRBJ2-7, with TRBD2 matching over 15 bases. V dropped 2 bases and J dropped 3; count of bases not matched to a gene: 5. Germline V gene sequence: CDR1 MNHEY, CDR2 SMNVEV (reference sequence). The CDR3 sequence is 17 residues long.

The chain has TRBV12-3 or TRBV12-4 and TRBJ2-7; 14 nucleotides line up with TRBD2. This CDR3 region has 19 residues. The trim removed 4 bases at V and 4 bases at J, leaving 15 bases unmatched. The CDR3 DNA reads as TGTGCCAGCAGTTCCCTAGCGACTAGCGGGAGGGCCGGGGCATACGAGCAGTACTTC. Protein product: CASSSLATSGRAGAYEQYF.